Below, 2 T cell receptor beta chains from the same sample are listed, as sequenced in a study of control samples from healthy donors and cancer patients. Only in-frame clones appear in the TCRdb table, and some are missing; sequencing was by immunoSEQ multiplex PCR. The sample consists of 150,000 to 200,000 clones, around 90% of them appearing once. Source material: blood. These TCRs come from a woman aged 25 to 39 in good health.

A remark on this clone: Distinct nucleotide sequences in the sample also encode this CDR3. V is TRBV6-5 and J is TRBJ2-6; D assignment may be TRBD1 or TRBD2 (6 bases each). This CDR3 is 15 amino acids long. Germline CDR1 and CDR2: MNHEY and SVGAGI. V was shortened by 5 bases and J by 2 bases, with 10 bases between the two germline ends. The CDR3 DNA sequence: TGTGCCAGCAGTCCTAGGGGGGCTGGGGCCAACGTCCTGACTTTC. It codes for CASSPRGAGANVLTF.

The V call is TRBV7-9, the J call TRBJ2-1, with D tentatively TRBD2 (6 bases). The CDR3 contains 16 residues. The germline V and J ends were trimmed by 7 bases and 2 bases, with 18 bases remaining between them. CDR1 is SEHNR, CDR2 FQNEAQ, per germline (reference sequence). The chain's CDR3 is CASIATDGGAYNEQFF. The CDR3 region has the DNA TGTGCCAGCATAGCAACGGACGGGGGAGCCTACAATGAGCAGTTCTTC.